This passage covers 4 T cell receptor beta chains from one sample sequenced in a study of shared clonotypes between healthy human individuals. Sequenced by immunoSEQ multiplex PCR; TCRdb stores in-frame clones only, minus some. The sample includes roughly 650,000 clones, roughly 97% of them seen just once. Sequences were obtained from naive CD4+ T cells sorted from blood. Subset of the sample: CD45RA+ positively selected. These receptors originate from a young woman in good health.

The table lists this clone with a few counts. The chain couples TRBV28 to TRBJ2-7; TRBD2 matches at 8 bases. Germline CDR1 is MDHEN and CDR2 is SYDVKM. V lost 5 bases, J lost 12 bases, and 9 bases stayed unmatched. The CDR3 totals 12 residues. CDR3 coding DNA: TGTGCCAGCAGTCTAGGGAGCGGGAGTCGGTACTTC. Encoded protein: CASSLGSGSRYF.

CDR3 nucleotide sequence: TGTGCCACCGGGGTCGCGGGGGACAACACCGGGGAGCTGTTTTTT. This sequence encodes CATGVAGDNTGELFF. The chain is built from TRBV10-3 and TRBJ2-2, with 7 bases that match TRBD2. Trimming at V came to 10 bases and at J to 2 bases, leaving 10 bases not matched to a gene. The CDR3 contains 15 residues. Germline CDR1 ENHRY, CDR2 SYGVKD.

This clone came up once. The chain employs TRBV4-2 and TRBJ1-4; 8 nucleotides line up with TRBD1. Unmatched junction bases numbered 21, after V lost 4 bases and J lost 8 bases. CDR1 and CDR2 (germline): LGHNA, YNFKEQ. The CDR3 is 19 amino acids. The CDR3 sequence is CASSLQRSGGVRWQEKLFF. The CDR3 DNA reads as TGTGCCAGCAGCCTCCAGCGATCAGGGGGCGTCCGGTGGCAGGAAAAACTGTTTTTT.

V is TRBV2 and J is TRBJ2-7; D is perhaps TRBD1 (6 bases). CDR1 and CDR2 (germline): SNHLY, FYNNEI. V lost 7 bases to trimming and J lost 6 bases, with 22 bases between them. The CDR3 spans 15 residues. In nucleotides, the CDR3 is TGTGCCAGCATCGAAGATGGGGGCGCGGGCTCCGAGCAGTACTTC. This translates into CASIEDGGAGSEQYF.